This T cell receptor beta chain stems from a study of T cells in Graves' hyperthyroidism and ophthalmopathy. Notes on this clonotype: The junction differs from germline at one of its ends, possibly a read error.

This CDR3 is 14 amino acids long. Germline assignment: CDR1 SGHTA and CDR2 FQGTGA. Amplification of TCR beta CDR3 regions used RNA as the template. First-round RT-PCR targeting the TCR CDR3 was performed with the HTBI primer set. One entry per CDR3 protein, called by TCRdb with MiXCR from the multiplex PCR reads. The sample yields a few hundred thousand distinct CDR3 sequences, approximately 49% seen once. The sample comprised peripheral blood or thyroid tissue (not recorded which). The TCR was taken from an adult woman with Graves' disease, either hyperthyroidism or ophthalmopathy (not recorded which). This chain links TRBV7-3 with TRBJ2-1; D is unresolved. The DNA for the CDR3 is TGTGCCAGCAGCGTAACTTACTCCTACAATGAGCAGTTCTTC. This gives the protein CASSVTYSYNEQFF.